One sample yielded the 2 T cell receptor beta chains listed below, sequenced in a study of cytomegalovirus exposure and HLA in healthy donors. The study ran its PCR with 60 Vbeta and 13 Jbeta primers. TCRdb's copy holds only in-frame clones and misses some; the assay was immunoSEQ multiplex PCR. The table has roughly 76,000 clones, roughly 78% seen once. The sequenced sample consisted of PBMCs. The receptors were gathered from a man aged 25 to 45 in good health and CMV-seronegative.

CDR3 bases: TGTGCCAGCAGGACAGGGGGCTCAAGGTTAGACACGCAGTATTTT. Protein product: CASRTGGSRLDTQYF. The chain recombines TRBV7-2 with TRBJ2-3; 10 bases fit TRBD1. Germline V gene sequence: CDR1 SGHTA, CDR2 FQGNSA. J lost 9 bases, V lost 6 bases, and 12 bases had no gene match. The CDR3 sequence is 15 residues long.

The rearrangement links TRBV9 to TRBJ2-2; TRBD2 agrees at 8 bases. V shed 0 bases and J 3 bases; nucleotides not matched to a gene: 7. Germline-derived CDR1 and CDR2 are SGDLS and YYNGEE. The CDR3 spans 17 residues. The CDR3 DNA sequence: TGTGCCAGCAGCGTAGGGGGCGGGGGGACCCACACCGGGGAGCTGTTTTTT. This codes for CASSVGGGGTHTGELFF.